The text below deals with one T cell receptor beta chain. Which antigen it targets is not known. No much larger clone is present one base from it, and per-base qualities are unavailable. From cysteine to phenylalanine, the CDR3 is 18 amino acids long. The only DNA kept is the CDR3, 54 bases in frame from the first base. This specimen comes from a study of blood T cell repertoires in COVID-19 (dated by TCRdb to 2018 to 2021). With respect to the entire study: Collaborator samples came from the United States, Italy and Spain and covered acute and convalescent phases of COVID-19. The prospective study material was composed of cDNA or gDNA derived from T cells, B-cell-depleted T cells, or PBMCs. The dataset comprised deeply sampled blood TCRbeta repertoires from subjects exposed to, actively infected with, or recovered from COVID-19. The repertoires were made available in a free public database intended to serve as a resource for research on the immune response to SARS-CoV-2. Samples came from the ongoing ImmuneRACE study (first 160 participants) plus 1,254 subjects from 6 global collaborators. Nearly every sample came with metadata listing a de-identified subject ID, COVID-19 status, age in years and sex. Where available, HLA class I and class II types were obtained from metadata supplied by the sample provider rather than from assay-based typing.

Samples from volunteer blood donors who had recovered from COVID-19 were contributed by a second Seattle source. Whole blood was collected in K2EDTA tubes by collaborating institutions according to the institutions' own protocols. For TCRbeta analysis, collaborators shipped samples as frozen whole blood, isolated PBMCs, or DNA extracted from either of those sample types. Study-wide conclusions, independent of this receptor: How much clinical and demographic metadata was included differed by source and by participant, and the metadata was provided uncurated.

TCRbeta CDR3 regions were amplified from genomic DNA by means of the immunoSEQ Assay, a bias-controlled multiplex PCR. Regarding the original processing steps: Within the assay, amplification of reference gene primers was used to estimate how many nucleated cells each sample contained. To quantify the absolute abundance of each unique TCRbeta CDR3 rearrangement, sequence reads were collapsed and filtered. For each sample, productive Simpson clonality was calculated by taking the square root of Simpson's diversity index across productive rearrangements. The table was pulled from immuneACCESS by TCRdb, which kept in-frame rearrangements only. Such tables lose some clones; where checked, under half of the loss comes from unresolved V genes, and the rest has no known cause. D and trimming were read from the DNA, whereas the V and J calls and clone size are those reported in that table. The sample includes 200,000 to 250,000 clones, with 85% observed a single time. Over 2.5% of the sample is held by the ten biggest clonotypes.

The chain is encoded by TRBV21-1 joined to TRBJ2-3; the table names TRBD2, a call not compared with the DNA. TRBV21-1 is a documented pseudogene. The clonotype was recovered from a middle-aged man who had recovered from COVID-19. Source material: peripheral blood. In nucleotides, the sequence is TGTGCCAGCAGCAAAGAACCGCGACTAGCGGGAGATGAAGATACGCAGTATTTT. Translation gives CASSKEPRLAGDEDTQYF.